This T cell receptor beta chain was retrieved from a study of T cells in Graves' hyperthyroidism and ophthalmopathy. Overall study results and limits: Ophthalmopathy and stable hyperthyroidism were separated by a 13 V-J model. Most clonotypes expanded in thyroid above 0.001 were likewise present in blood. Prediction of ophthalmopathy progression came a median approximately 6.6 months pre-onset.

Amplification of TCR beta CDR3 regions was performed using RNA transcripts as template. The HTBI set primed first-round TCR CDR3 RT-PCR. MiXCR was run by TCRdb on the multiplex PCR reads, yielding one entry per CDR3 protein. The data show approximately 560,000 distinct CDR3 sequences, about 43% seen once. Worth noting for this clonotype: Antigen unknown.

Patients having uncontrolled infection, another autoimmune disease, pregnancy or lactation were not included. CDR1 and CDR2 from the germline V gene are LNHDA and SQIVND (reference sequence). This CDR3 contains 14 residues. The V gene is TRBV19, the J gene TRBJ2-7; the D gene is possibly TRBD2 (6 bases). The end of the DNA aligns better with TRBJ2-3, so the J call may be wrong. This clonotype originated in a woman younger than 35 with Graves' hyperthyroidism. What was sequenced was peripheral blood or thyroid tissue (not recorded which). The CDR3 spells CASSRIADTDTQYF. The DNA for the CDR3 is TGTGCCAGTAGTCGGATAGCGGACACAGATACGCAGTATTTT.